This T cell receptor beta chain was retrieved from a study of HIV-infected patients and healthy controls (dated by TCRdb to the mid-2010s). In the study overall: CD4 counts rose modestly but significantly in about 90% of the 16 patients after three months of therapy, yet stayed below normal ranges. The CD4:CD8 ratio rose slightly, whereas CD8 counts showed no consistent shift during early therapy. Viral load became undetectable in 11 of 16 patients by the second bleed and in all patients after a further year of therapy. Patients lacked overall T-cell lymphocytopenia, and total CDR3 counts per chain did not differ significantly from controls. The study tested whether deep TCR repertoire sequencing of HIV patients' small blood samples could capture immune perturbation and reconstitution. What the work shows at the level of the full study, not this receptor alone: Alpha-chain CDR3s from MAIT cells occurred at high frequency in healthy controls but were severely depleted in HIV+ repertoires. The observed differences in diversity were not explained by the slight differences in age and sex profiles between the study cohorts. Oligoclonality may be reflected in the significantly higher mean Gini indices of HIV-infected repertoires compared with controls. Pairing of alpha and beta chains was not determined in the samples. Compared with untreated HIV+ repertoires, healthy control repertoires had roughly threefold more distinct CDR3s and a higher Shannon diversity. The use of whole blood limited sequencing depth and precluded separation of the dynamics of distinct T-cell subpopulations. Unequal numbers of distinct sequences between patients and controls complicated comparisons, and size-matching overweighted rare events from HIV-infected data. Only sixteen HIV-infected individuals were processed, which the authors considered a major limit on how widely the findings apply. During therapy, HIV-associated CDR3s significantly decreased in frequency, while CMV-associated CDR3s did not change significantly, though most became more frequent. The study did not determine donor HLA types. In size-matched repertoire data, the apparent post-therapy recovery of the Gini index in HIV-infected patients was not replicated. Both the Jaccard index and the count of highly shared sequences showed that healthy controls shared more CDR3s between individuals than HIV+ patients did. Mean usage differed significantly between HIV-infected patients and controls for eight alpha and eight beta V genes. Treated samples represented only approximately 14 weeks of therapy, a duration arguably insufficient for detecting immune reconstitution in view of low adult thymic output.

The study collected follow-up blood from HIV-infected patients roughly three months, about 14 weeks, after antiretroviral therapy began. Whole blood was used without cell fractionation, so all unsorted peripheral T cells were reflected in the repertoire. A roughly 2.7 ml sample of peripheral blood was drawn into Tempus tubes for RNA extraction. Treatment interruptions were among the grounds for excluding patients from enrollment, as were febrile or AIDS-related illness, tumors, hepatitis B or C coinfection, immunomodulatory therapy and recent vaccination. Residual genomic DNA was removed with the TURBO-DNase kit and globin mRNA was depleted with GLOBINclear. At least ten counts were recorded for this clonotype. No antigen is known for it. No clone much larger than this one lies a single base away; base qualities are absent. SuperScript III was used to reverse transcribe 500 ng RNA with primers targeting the alpha and beta constant regions. Separate libraries for the alpha and beta chains were generated through chain-specific third strand synthesis that incorporated multiplexing indices. The protocol used a single primer pair to amplify all rearrangements within a chain, which avoided primer bias, and attached molecular barcodes to each cDNA molecule. The SP2 sequencing primer site and a random hexamer were carried on a 5' RACE adapter, to which purified cDNA was joined by T4 RNA Ligase 1. The authors primed second strand synthesis from the SP2 site with Phusion polymerase and used slow temperature ramps to favor optimal annealing. Each molecule's 12-nucleotide barcode consisted of two random hexamer sequences, both added before amplification and joined together. An amplification PCR of 20 to 25 cycles with P5s and P7 primers came after a short first PCR that had added P5 and P7 adapter elements plus a second index. A total of 25 to 30 PCR cycles were applied to the libraries, which were quantified on a Qubit, sized on a Bioanalyzer, and diluted to about 4 nM. The normalized libraries were sequenced on an Illumina MiSeq using 2 x 250 paired-end kits. MinElute columns were the means by which the reverse transcription reactions were cleaned up, and the reactions were eluted into 10 ul Tris-Cl. Adapter ligations ran for 23 hours at 16 degrees C and were afterwards cleaned with AMPure XP beads at a 1:1 ratio. Concerning the study's data processing: A modified Decombinator that output V, J, insert and barcode information was used to process the demultiplexed FASTQ files. Any sequence that shared a barcode yet differed from the dominant sequence was discarded as an error, and the number of original cDNA molecules was estimated by counting barcodes clustered at Levenshtein distance 3. Downstream analyses used R packages ineq, vegan, igraph and RCytoscape, with IMGT nomenclature and CDR3 definitions. V gene usage was calculated across distinct sequences, with every TCR tallied a single time to avoid skew from clonal expansion. Unique CDR3 amino acid sequences within a donor were connected in similarity networks whenever two sequences differed by a single Levenshtein edit. Published HIV-specific CDR3s (around 85 alpha, 600 to 800 beta) and CMV-specific CDR3s (roughly 14 alpha, a few hundred beta) were assembled and queried against the repertoires. Random subsampling to size-matched repertoires demonstrated that the decreased diversity in patients did not result from their lower sequence numbers. TCRdb passed the public sequencing reads through fastp at Q25 and MiXCR, retaining productive beta sequences. Merged by CDR3 protein, the rows form single entries marked with the most common genes and DNA. These V and J calls originate from TCRdb's pipeline instead of the authors' own analysis. Within this sample are about 10,000 distinct CDR3 sequences, with less than 7% of them counted one time only. 28% of the sample is in the top ten clones.

The CDR3 contains 15 residues, cysteine and phenylalanine counted. The kept DNA is CDR3 alone, 45 bases in frame from the first base. V lost 1 base and J lost 0 bases; the stretch between them is 8 bases long. CDR1 and CDR2 are drawn from the germline V gene (reference sequence): SEHNR, FQNEAQ. This specimen was blood, taken during antiretroviral therapy. This clonotype was obtained from an adult with HIV infection. The donor label of this sample is uncertain. The chain links TRBV7-9 with TRBJ2-3, with a weak D call of TRBD1 (6 bases match). The sequenced DNA is TGTGCCAGCAGCTTAGAAGGGGGAAGCACAGATACGCAGTATTTT. The encoded protein is CASSLEGGSTDTQYF.